The clone carrying this T cell receptor beta chain was seen a few times. The antigen remains undetermined. Per germline, CDR1 MNHEY and CDR2 SVGAGI. With V trimmed by 4 bases and J by 4 bases, 10 bases remained unmatched. CDR3 length: 16 amino acids. TCRdb reprocessed the reads via MiXCR and lists one record per CDR3 protein. The table lists about 920,000 distinct CDR3 sequences, roughly 31% of them singletons. The sample originates from a study of T cell repertoires in cytomegalovirus infection. At the level of the study: Selection of CMV epitopes for the study included recently identified HLA-C-restricted and well-studied HLA-B-restricted ones. Based on public TCR beta signatures, there were indications of CMV infection and of a matching HLA type. Study outcomes and limitations: There were carriers of CMV plus the relevant HLA, and cumulative public TCR beta family frequency identified them. In two of eight donors, the top clonotype was HLA-C-restricted CMV-specific.

The receptor comes from a human donor in good health (CMV status not recorded). Some clones in this sample may be carry-over from other donors' samples. Here the sequenced sample was cultured CD8+ T cells from PBMCs, taken from culture after CMV antigen stimulation. V and J are TRBV6-5 and TRBJ2-1, with 7 nucleotides matching TRBD1. The CDR3 loop is CASSLVGTALYNEQFF. In DNA form, the CDR3 reads TGTGCCAGCAGTTTGGTCGGGACAGCACTGTACAATGAGCAGTTCTTC.